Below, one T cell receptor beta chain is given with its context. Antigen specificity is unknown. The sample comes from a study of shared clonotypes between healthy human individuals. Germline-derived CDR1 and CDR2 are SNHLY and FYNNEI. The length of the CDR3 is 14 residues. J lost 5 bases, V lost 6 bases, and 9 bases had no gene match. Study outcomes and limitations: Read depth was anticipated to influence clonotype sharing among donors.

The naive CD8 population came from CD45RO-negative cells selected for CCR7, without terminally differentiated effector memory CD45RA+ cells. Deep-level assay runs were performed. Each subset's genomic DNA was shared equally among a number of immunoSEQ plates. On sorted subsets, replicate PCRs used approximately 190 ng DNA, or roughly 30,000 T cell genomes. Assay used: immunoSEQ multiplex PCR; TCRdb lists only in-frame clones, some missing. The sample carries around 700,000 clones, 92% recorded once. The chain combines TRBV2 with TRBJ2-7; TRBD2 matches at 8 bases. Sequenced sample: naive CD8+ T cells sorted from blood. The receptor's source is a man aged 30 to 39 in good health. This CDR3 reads CASRTTSAYHEQYF. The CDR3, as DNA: TGTGCCAGCAGGACGACTAGCGCCTACCACGAGCAGTACTTC.